The clone carrying this T cell receptor beta chain was seen only once. Some clones are missing from TCRdb's copy, which holds only in-frame ones; the method was immunoSEQ multiplex PCR. The table shows about 160,000 clones, with 92% occurring only once. V lost 7 bases to trimming and J lost 4 bases, with 17 bases between them. The CDR3 contains 14 residues. CDR1 and CDR2 (germline): MNHNY, SVGAGI (reference sequence). The sample originates from a study of T cell responses to AZD1222 COVID-19 vaccine. This sequence joins TRBV6-6 and TRBJ2-7; D may be TRBD1 (6 bases). The receptor was isolated from an adult who received the AZD1222 COVID-19 vaccine. This material consisted of peripheral blood, taken 28 days after the second AZD1222 dose. DNA of the CDR3: TGTGCCAGCAATCAACAGGGTTTGGATTACGAGCAGTACTTC. Residues: CASNQQGLDYEQYF.